One T cell receptor (beta chain) is described in this entry. The data originate from a study of PD-1 blockade in mismatch repair-deficient tumors. CDR3 length equals 14 residues. Germline-derived CDR1 and CDR2 are LNHDA and SQIVND (reference sequence). The V end was cut by 6 bases, the J end by 4 bases, with 15 bases between. Every patient had mismatch repair deficiency by PCR or immunohistochemistry. Using immunoSEQ multiplex PCR, the repertoire was profiled, and TCRdb retains in-frame clones only, with some absent. This table has under 150,000 clones, approximately 86% appearing once. Sequencing used peripheral blood, obtained 44 weeks after starting pembrolizumab. The clonotype was recovered from an adult with mismatch repair-deficient cancer. The chain uses TRBV19 and TRBJ1-2; a possible D gene is TRBD1 (6 bases). As DNA, the CDR3 is TGTGCCAGTAGGCCTAGACAGGTTCCCTATGGCTACACCTTC. Protein sequence: CASRPRQVPYGYTF.